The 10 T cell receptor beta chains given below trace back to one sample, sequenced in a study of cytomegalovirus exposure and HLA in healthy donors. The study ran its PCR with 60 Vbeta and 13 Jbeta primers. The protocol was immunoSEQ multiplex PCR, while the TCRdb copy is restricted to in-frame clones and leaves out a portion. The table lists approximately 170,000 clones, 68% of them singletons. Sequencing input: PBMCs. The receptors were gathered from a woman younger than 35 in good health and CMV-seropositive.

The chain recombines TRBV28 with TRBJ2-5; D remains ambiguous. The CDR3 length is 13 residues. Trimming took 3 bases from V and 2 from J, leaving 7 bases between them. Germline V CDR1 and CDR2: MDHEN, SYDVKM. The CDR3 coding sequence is TGTGCCAGCAGTTTTTTCGGGCAAGAGACCCAGTACTTC. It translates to CASSFFGQETQYF.

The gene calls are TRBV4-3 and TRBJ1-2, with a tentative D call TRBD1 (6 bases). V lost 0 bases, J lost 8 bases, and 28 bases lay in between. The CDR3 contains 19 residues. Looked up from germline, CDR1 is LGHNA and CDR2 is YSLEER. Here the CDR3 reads CASSQDRGQIRYGYQGYTF. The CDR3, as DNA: TGCGCCAGCAGCCAAGATCGAGGACAGATTCGATATGGCTACCAGGGCTACACCTTC.

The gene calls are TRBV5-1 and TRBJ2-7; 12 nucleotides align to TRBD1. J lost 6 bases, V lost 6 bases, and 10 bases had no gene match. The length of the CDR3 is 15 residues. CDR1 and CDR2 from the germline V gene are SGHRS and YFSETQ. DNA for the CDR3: TGCGCCAGCATCCCCGGGACAGGGGGCGCGGGCGAGCAGTACTTC. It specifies CASIPGTGGAGEQYF.

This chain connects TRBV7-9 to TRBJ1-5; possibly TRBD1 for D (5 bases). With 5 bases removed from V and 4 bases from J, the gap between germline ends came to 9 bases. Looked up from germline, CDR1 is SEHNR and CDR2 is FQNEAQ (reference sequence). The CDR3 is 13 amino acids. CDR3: CASSPRGNQPQHF. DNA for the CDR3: TGTGCCAGCAGCCCTCGGGGGAATCAGCCCCAGCATTTT.

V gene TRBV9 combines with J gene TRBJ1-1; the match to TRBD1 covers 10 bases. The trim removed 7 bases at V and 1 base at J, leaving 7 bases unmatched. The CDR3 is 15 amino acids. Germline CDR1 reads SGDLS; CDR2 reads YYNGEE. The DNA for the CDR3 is TGTGCCAGCCGCAGGGACAGGGGAGGGAACACTGAAGCTTTCTTT. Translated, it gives CASRRDRGGNTEAFF.

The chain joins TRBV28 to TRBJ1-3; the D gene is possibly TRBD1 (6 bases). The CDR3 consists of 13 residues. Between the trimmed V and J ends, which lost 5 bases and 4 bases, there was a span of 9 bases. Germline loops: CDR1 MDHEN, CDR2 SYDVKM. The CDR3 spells CASSLQGGNTIYF. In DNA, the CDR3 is TGTGCCAGCAGTCTCCAGGGGGGAAACACCATATATTTT.

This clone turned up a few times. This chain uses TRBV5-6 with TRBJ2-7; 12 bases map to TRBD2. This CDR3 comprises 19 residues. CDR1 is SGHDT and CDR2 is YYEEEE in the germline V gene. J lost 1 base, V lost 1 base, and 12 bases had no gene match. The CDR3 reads CASSLYLQGLAGSSYEQYF. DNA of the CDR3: TGTGCCAGCAGCTTGTACTTACAAGGACTAGCGGGATCATCCTACGAGCAGTACTTC.

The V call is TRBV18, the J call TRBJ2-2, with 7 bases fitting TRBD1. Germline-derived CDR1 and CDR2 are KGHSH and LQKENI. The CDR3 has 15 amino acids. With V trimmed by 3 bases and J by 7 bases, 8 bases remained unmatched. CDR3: CASSPPANRGGELFF. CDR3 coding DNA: TGTGCCAGCTCACCTCCAGCAAACAGGGGCGGGGAGCTGTTTTTT.

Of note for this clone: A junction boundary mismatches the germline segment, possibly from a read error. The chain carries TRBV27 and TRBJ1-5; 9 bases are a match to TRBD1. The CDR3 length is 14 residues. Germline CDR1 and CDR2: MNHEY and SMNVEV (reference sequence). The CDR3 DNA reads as TGTGCCACCAGTGGGACAGGGATAGCTCAGCCCCAGCATTTT. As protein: CATSGTGIAQPQHF.

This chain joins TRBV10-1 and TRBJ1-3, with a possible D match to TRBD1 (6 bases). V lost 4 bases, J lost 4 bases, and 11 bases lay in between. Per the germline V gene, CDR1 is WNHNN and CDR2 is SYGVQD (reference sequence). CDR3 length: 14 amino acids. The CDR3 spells CASSAGQRGNTIYF. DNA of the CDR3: TGCGCCAGCAGTGCGGGACAACGCGGAAACACCATATATTTT.